These 4 T cell receptor beta chains came from one sample sequenced in a study of identical twins. TCRdb re-analysed the 5' RACE reads in MiXCR, keeping a single row per CDR3 protein. The sample records some 500,000 distinct CDR3 sequences, 9.6% being singletons. These records were also assigned to another study, of yellow fever vaccine responses in identical twins.

The sample taken for sequencing was PBMCs. The source of these receptors is a woman in her late teens or twenties in good health.

This clonotype was observed many times. The J gene is TRBJ1-3, the V gene TRBV13; D is unresolved. Per germline, CDR1 PRHDT and CDR2 FYEKMQ (reference sequence). This CDR3 spans 15 amino acids. V shed 1 base and J shed 2 bases, with 9 bases lying between them. For the CDR3, the DNA is TGTGCCAGCAGCTTAGTGGGAGAGCCTGGAAACACCATATATTTT. It yields the protein CASSLVGEPGNTIYF.

This clonotype was detected only a few times. DNA of the CDR3: TGTGCCAGCTCACCACCACAGGGTGGGCAGTACTTC. Translated, it gives CASSPPQGGQYF. The V and J genes are TRBV18 and TRBJ2-7; perhaps TRBD1 as D (6 bases). V gave up 0 bases and J gave up 9 bases, with 9 bases separating them. This CDR3 has 12 residues. Germline CDR1 KGHSH, CDR2 LQKENI.

The chain recombines TRBV7-2 with TRBJ2-1; no clear D gene. There are 16 residues in the CDR3. V shed 5 bases and J shed 0 bases, with 14 bases lying between them. Germline lookup yields CDR1 SGHTA and CDR2 FQGNSA. CDR3 sequence: CASSPRPYTSYNEQFF. DNA for the CDR3: TGTGCCAGCAGCCCCAGACCATACACCTCCTACAATGAGCAGTTCTTC.

The V call is TRBV24-1, the J call TRBJ2-4; 9 nucleotides agree with TRBD1. Unmatched junction bases numbered 12, after V lost 3 bases and J lost 10 bases. The CDR3 spans 16 residues. Germline assignment: CDR1 KGHDR and CDR2 SFDVKD. In nucleotides, the CDR3 is TGTGCCACCAGTGATCCGTCGCCGGGACAGGGTACTATTCAGTACTTC. Translation gives CATSDPSPGQGTIQYF.